One sample yielded the 8 T cell receptor beta chains listed below, sequenced in a study of shared T cell receptors in the human thymus. The assay was immunoSEQ multiplex PCR, and TCRdb's table has in-frame clones only and misses some. The sample contains hundreds of thousands of clones, 85% to 90% of which appear only once. These data are also associated with another study on human thymus T cells.

Sequenced: thymocytes. These receptors were taken from a boy younger than two with a congenital heart defect.

This chain joins TRBV15 and TRBJ2-3, with 10 bases that match TRBD2. The CDR3 is made up of 15 amino acids. From germline, CDR1 is LNHNV and CDR2 YYDKDF (reference sequence). The junction had 2 bases not matched to a gene; V was cut back by 4 bases and J by 1 base. For the CDR3, the DNA is TGTGCCACCAGCACCGGGACTAGCGGCACAGATACGCAGTATTTT. Amino acids: CATSTGTSGTDTQYF.

The V gene is TRBV19, the J gene TRBJ1-2, with D hard to call. The germline V gene encodes CDR1 LNHDA and CDR2 SQIVND (reference sequence). Between the trimmed V and J ends, which lost 3 bases and 2 bases, there was a span of 7 bases. The CDR3 spans 13 residues. The CDR3 DNA reads TGTGCCAGTAGTATTCCACAGAACTATGGCTACACCTTC. Its protein product is CASSIPQNYGYTF.

The chain links TRBV7-2 to TRBJ2-2, with 9 bases fitting TRBD1. This CDR3 region has 17 residues. V shed 0 bases, J shed 3 bases, and the junction held 5 bases outside the gene matches. Germline-derived CDR1 and CDR2 are SGHTA and FQGNSA. The CDR3 loop reads CASSLAGGDRDTGELFF. For the CDR3, the DNA is TGTGCCAGCAGCTTAGCGGGGGGGGACAGGGACACCGGGGAGCTGTTTTTT.

The chain uses TRBV15 and TRBJ1-5, with TRBD1 matching over 9 bases. Per germline, CDR1 LNHNV and CDR2 YYDKDF (reference sequence). V lost 3 bases to trimming and J lost 2 bases; unmatched junction nucleotides: 5. The CDR3 is 16 amino acids. CDR3 coding DNA: TGTGCCACCAGCAGGGCTGGACAGGGGCGCAATCAGCCCCAGCATTTT. It translates to CATSRAGQGRNQPQHF.

Notes on this clone: The junction does not match germline at one end; this may be a read error. The chain uses TRBV6-1 and TRBJ2-1; D gene ambiguous. The germline V gene has CDR1 MNHNS and CDR2 SASEGT. This CDR3 has 16 residues. Here the CDR3 reads CASSEDGGLSNNEQFF. The DNA of the CDR3 is TGTGCCAGCAGTGAAGACGGCGGCCTCTCCAACAATGAGCAGTTCTTC.

This sequence joins TRBV5-5 and TRBJ2-1, with 13 bases aligning to TRBD2. There are 15 residues in the CDR3. The V segment lost 4 bases and the J segment 7 bases; nucleotides outside the gene matches: 5. CDR1 and CDR2 from the germline V gene are SGHKS and YYEKEE (reference sequence). CDR3 protein: CASSPGLAGLNEQFF. For the CDR3, the DNA is TGTGCCAGCAGCCCGGGACTAGCGGGATTGAATGAGCAGTTCTTC. The complete variable domain, with remaining parts taken from reference TRBV5-5 and TRBJ2-1, reads DAGVTQSPTHLIKTRGQQVTLRCSPISGHKSVSWYQQVLGQGPQFIFQYYEKEERGRGNFPDRFSARQFPNYSSELNVNALLLGDSALYLCASSPGLAGLNEQFFGPGTRLTVL.

In this sample, this clone turned up once. V and J are TRBV10-2 and TRBJ2-2; TRBD2 matches at 15 bases. The CDR3 has 18 amino acids. Germline CDR1 is WSHSY and CDR2 is SAAADI. The V segment lost 6 bases and the J segment 0 bases; nucleotides outside the gene matches: 5. CDR3 nucleotide sequence: TGCGCCAGCAGCCAGGGGACTAGCGGGAGGCCGAACACCGGGGAGCTGTTTTTT. It encodes CASSQGTSGRPNTGELFF.

This clone was seen only once. The chain employs TRBV9 and TRBJ2-7; TRBD2 agrees at 13 bases. J was trimmed by 5 bases and V by 3 bases; bases with no gene match: 11. The CDR3 covers 17 residues. Looked up from germline, CDR1 is SGDLS and CDR2 is YYNGEE. CDR3 sequence: CASSDAETSGRPHEQYF. CDR3 bases: TGTGCCAGCAGCGACGCAGAGACTAGCGGGAGGCCCCACGAGCAGTACTTC. Using reference TRBV9 and TRBJ2-7 for the parts outside the CDR3, the full variable domain is DSGVTQTPKHLITATGQRVTLRCSPRSGDLSVYWYQQSLDQGLQFLIQYYNGEERAKGNILERFSAQQFPDLHSELNLSSLELGDSALYFCASSDAETSGRPHEQYFGPGTRLTVT.